Here is one T cell receptor beta chain with its context. TCRdb keeps only in-frame clones here, not all; method: immunoSEQ multiplex PCR. The sample records under 90,000 clones, about 93% being singletons. The CDR3 covers 16 residues. Trimming took off 1 base at V and 5 bases at J, with 18 bases between the two ends. Germline V gene data show CDR1 as LGHNT and CDR2 as FRNRAP. The record originates from a study of OX40 agonist ivuxolimab in advanced cancers. Study details: Patients were treated with intravenous ivuxolimab, dosed at 0.01 to 10 mg/kg and infused every 2 weeks. At about 82% male, the cohort had a mean age of 60 years, ranging from roughly 20 to 79.

The specimen was CD4+ or CD8+ T cells sorted from blood, collected in a trial of the OX40 agonist ivuxolimab. This sequence originates from an adult with an advanced solid tumor such as melanoma, head and neck, liver or kidney cancer. The V call is TRBV12-5, the J call TRBJ2-7; perhaps TRBD1 as D (6 bases). Here the CDR3 DNA reads TGTGCTAGTGGTTTGGGTGGACAGCGTTCGAGTAACGAGCAGTACTTC. Translation gives CASGLGGQRSSNEQYF.